These T cell receptor beta chains were read from a single sample in a study of T cell repertoires in cytomegalovirus infection. TCRdb recomputed calls from the reads with MiXCR, one row per CDR3 protein. Of fewer than 850,000 distinct CDR3 sequences in the sample, 29% are singletons; the top ten hold less than 15%. Their recognized antigens are unknown. The material was cultured CD8+ T cells from PBMCs, obtained from culture after CMV antigen stimulation. These receptors came from a human donor in good health (CMV status not recorded). Some clones in this sample may be carry-over from other donors' samples. Each CDR3 is given with its conserved first and last residue. The order of the fields is J gene, CDR3 length, clone size, D gene, V gene, CDR3 protein, CDR3 DNA. The D gene is left open where the match is weak. For some rows the clone size is stated as once, few or many, or as a class when expanded; others skip it.

j_gene: TRBJ2-2; len: 17; abundance: many; d_gene: .; v_gene: TRBV7-2; CDR3aa: CASSSRRAGVNTGELFF; CDR3nt: TGTGCCAGCAGCTCTCGACGGGCAGGGGTGAACACCGGGGAGCTGTTTTTT
j_gene: TRBJ2-1; len: 17; abundance: many; d_gene: .; v_gene: TRBV7-3; CDR3aa: CASSPTLRRSSYNEQFF; CDR3nt: TGTGCCAGCAGCCCCACGTTGCGTCGGAGCTCCTACAATGAGCAGTTCTTC
j_gene: TRBJ2-1; len: 15; abundance: .; d_gene: TRBD2; v_gene: TRBV19; CDR3aa: CASSPTSGIYNEQFF; CDR3nt: TGTGCCAGTAGTCCCACTAGCGGGATCTACAATGAGCAGTTCTTC
j_gene: TRBJ2-2; len: 15; abundance: .; d_gene: TRBD1; v_gene: TRBV7-9; CDR3aa: CASSPRDRASGELFF; CDR3nt: TGTGCCAGCAGCCCGAGGGACAGGGCAAGCGGGGAGCTGTTTTTT
j_gene: TRBJ1-4; len: 14; abundance: .; d_gene: .; v_gene: TRBV7-6; CDR3aa: CASSTLPGTEKLFF; CDR3nt: TGTGCCAGCAGTACTCTACCTGGGACTGAAAAACTGTTTTTT
j_gene: TRBJ2-3; len: 17; abundance: few; d_gene: .; v_gene: TRBV6-4; CDR3aa: CASRKDGISTSRDTQYF; CDR3nt: TGTGCCAGCAGGAAGGACGGAATTAGTACTAGCAGAGATACGCAGTATTTT
j_gene: TRBJ1-1; len: 16; abundance: .; d_gene: .; v_gene: TRBV28; CDR3aa: CASSPQQIYIKSEAFF; CDR3nt: TGTGCCAGCAGCCCCCAGCAGATATACATTAAAAGTGAAGCTTTCTTT
j_gene: TRBJ1-1; len: 14; abundance: .; d_gene: TRBD1; v_gene: TRBV6-8; CDR3aa: CASKGGRTGREAFF; CDR3nt: TGTGCCAGCAAGGGTGGAAGGACAGGGCGAGAAGCTTTCTTT
j_gene: TRBJ2-2; len: 12; abundance: .; d_gene: .; v_gene: TRBV6-6; CDR3aa: CASSLPGRELFF; CDR3nt: TGTGCCAGCAGTTTACCCGGCCGGGAGCTGTTTTTT
j_gene: TRBJ2-1; len: 15; abundance: .; d_gene: .; v_gene: TRBV25-1; CDR3aa: CASSRWRSAYNEQFF; CDR3nt: TGTGCCAGCAGTCGCTGGAGGTCAGCCTACAATGAGCAGTTCTTC
j_gene: TRBJ2-7; len: 13; abundance: .; d_gene: TRBD1; v_gene: TRBV12-3/TRBV12-4; CDR3aa: CASSGQGKYEQYF; CDR3nt: TGTGCCAGCTCCGGACAGGGGAAGTACGAGCAGTACTTC
j_gene: TRBJ2-1; len: 14; abundance: many; d_gene: .; v_gene: TRBV7-9; CDR3aa: CASSLVSPGNEQFF; CDR3nt: TGTGCCAGCAGCTTAGTCTCGCCTGGCAATGAGCAGTTCTTC
j_gene: TRBJ1-5; len: 18; abundance: few; d_gene: TRBD1; v_gene: TRBV27; CDR3aa: CASSSGTGGRVSNQPQHF; CDR3nt: TGTGCCAGCAGTTCAGGGACAGGAGGTCGAGTTAGCAATCAGCCCCAGCATTTT
j_gene: TRBJ1-5; len: 14; abundance: .; d_gene: .; v_gene: TRBV28; CDR3aa: CASRGWGELQPQHF; CDR3nt: TGTGCCAGCAGAGGCTGGGGCGAACTTCAGCCCCAGCATTTT
j_gene: TRBJ1-2; len: 14; abundance: .; d_gene: .; v_gene: TRBV27; CDR3aa: CASSPGTVTYGYTF; CDR3nt: TGTGCCAGCAGTCCCGGGACGGTGACCTATGGCTACACCTTC
j_gene: TRBJ2-7; len: 13; abundance: .; d_gene: .; v_gene: TRBV20-1; CDR3aa: CSARAAVSYEQYF; CDR3nt: TGCAGTGCTAGAGCTGCGGTGTCCTACGAGCAGTACTTC
j_gene: TRBJ1-3; len: 15; abundance: .; d_gene: .; v_gene: TRBV2; CDR3aa: CASKVWVSRGNTIYF; CDR3nt: TGTGCCAGCAAGGTCTGGGTTAGCAGAGGAAACACCATATATTTT
j_gene: TRBJ2-3; len: 14; abundance: .; d_gene: .; v_gene: TRBV7-6; CDR3aa: CASSLPQGPDTQYF; CDR3nt: TGTGCCAGCAGCTTACCGCAGGGGCCAGATACGCAGTATTTT
j_gene: TRBJ1-2; len: 15; abundance: .; d_gene: .; v_gene: TRBV19; CDR3aa: CASIETGGSNYGYTF; CDR3nt: TGTGCCAGTATTGAAACTGGGGGCTCAAACTATGGCTACACCTTC
j_gene: TRBJ2-7; len: 15; abundance: .; d_gene: .; v_gene: TRBV5-4; CDR3aa: CASSPAGTVPGEQYF; CDR3nt: TGTGCCAGCAGCCCGGCCGGAACCGTCCCAGGAGAGCAGTACTTC
j_gene: TRBJ2-1; len: 14; abundance: .; d_gene: .; v_gene: TRBV27; CDR3aa: CASSQRGLVTRKFF; CDR3nt: TGTGCCAGCAGCCAGAGAGGGTTGGTTACCAGAAAGTTCTTC
j_gene: TRBJ1-1; len: 15; abundance: .; d_gene: .; v_gene: TRBV5-1; CDR3aa: CASSQVPKYLNEAFF; CDR3nt: TGCGCCAGCAGCCAGGTCCCCAAGTACCTCAATGAAGCTTTCTTT
j_gene: TRBJ2-7; len: 13; abundance: .; d_gene: .; v_gene: TRBV12-3/TRBV12-4; CDR3aa: CASSPWGIYEQYF; CDR3nt: TGTGCCAGCAGCCCTTGGGGAATCTACGAGCAGTACTTC
j_gene: TRBJ2-1; len: 17; abundance: few; d_gene: .; v_gene: TRBV4-1; CDR3aa: CASSPGSSRGNYNEQFF; CDR3nt: TGCGCCAGCAGCCCCGGTTCTTCTCGGGGGAACTACAATGAGCAGTTCTTC
j_gene: TRBJ1-1; len: 12; abundance: .; d_gene: .; v_gene: TRBV28; CDR3aa: CARVQGGTEAFF; CDR3nt: TGTGCCAGAGTACAGGGTGGAACTGAAGCTTTCTTT
j_gene: TRBJ1-6; len: 15; abundance: .; d_gene: TRBD1; v_gene: TRBV5-6; CDR3aa: CASRTTGAYNSPLHF; CDR3nt: TGTGCCAGCAGGACTACAGGGGCCTATAATTCACCCCTCCACTTT
j_gene: TRBJ1-1; len: 14; abundance: .; d_gene: .; v_gene: TRBV19; CDR3aa: CASSTGAWDTEAFF; CDR3nt: TGTGCCAGTAGTACCGGGGCGTGGGACACTGAAGCTTTCTTT
j_gene: TRBJ1-5; len: 13; abundance: few; d_gene: .; v_gene: TRBV7-8; CDR3aa: CASSLDNYQPQHF; CDR3nt: TGTGCCAGCAGCTTAGACAATTATCAGCCCCAGCATTTT
j_gene: TRBJ2-3; len: 13; abundance: few; d_gene: .; v_gene: TRBV5-1; CDR3aa: CASSFSGVDTQYF; CDR3nt: TGCGCCAGCAGCTTTTCCGGGGTAGATACGCAGTATTTT
j_gene: TRBJ2-5; len: 14; abundance: few; d_gene: TRBD2; v_gene: TRBV27; CDR3aa: CASSLLAAQETQYF; CDR3nt: TGTGCCAGCAGTCTGCTAGCGGCCCAAGAGACCCAGTACTTC
j_gene: TRBJ2-5; len: 12; abundance: few; d_gene: .; v_gene: TRBV19; CDR3aa: CASKWTEETQYF; CDR3nt: TGTGCCAGTAAGTGGACAGAAGAGACCCAGTACTTC
j_gene: TRBJ1-2; len: 15; abundance: .; d_gene: TRBD1; v_gene: TRBV2; CDR3aa: CASSEKGQTIYGYTF; CDR3nt: TGTGCCAGCAGTGAGAAGGGACAGACTATCTATGGCTACACCTTC
j_gene: TRBJ1-6; len: 17; abundance: .; d_gene: TRBD1; v_gene: TRBV5-3; CDR3aa: CASSLYGQGSYNSPLHF; CDR3nt: TGTGCCAGCAGCTTATACGGACAGGGCTCCTATAATTCACCCCTCCACTTT
j_gene: TRBJ1-2; len: 16; abundance: few; d_gene: .; v_gene: TRBV5-1; CDR3aa: CASSLGQGVESYGYTF; CDR3nt: TGCGCCAGCAGCTTGGGGCAGGGTGTGGAGAGCTATGGCTACACCTTC
j_gene: TRBJ2-7; len: 13; abundance: .; d_gene: .; v_gene: TRBV7-7; CDR3aa: CASSHGLGYEQYF; CDR3nt: TGTGCTAGCAGCCACGGACTGGGCTACGAGCAGTACTTC
j_gene: TRBJ2-2; len: 14; abundance: few; d_gene: .; v_gene: TRBV5-5; CDR3aa: CASSLFPDTGELFF; CDR3nt: TGTGCCAGCAGCTTGTTCCCAGACACCGGGGAGCTGTTTTTT
j_gene: TRBJ1-1; len: 15; abundance: few; d_gene: TRBD1; v_gene: TRBV15; CDR3aa: CATSRFGDRDTEAFF; CDR3nt: TGTGCCACCAGCAGATTCGGAGACAGGGACACTGAAGCTTTCTTT
j_gene: TRBJ2-3; len: 16; abundance: .; d_gene: TRBD1; v_gene: TRBV14; CDR3aa: CASSQTRDRGPDTQYF; CDR3nt: TGTGCCAGCAGCCAGACCCGGGACAGGGGACCAGATACGCAGTATTTT
j_gene: TRBJ2-3; len: 15; abundance: few; d_gene: .; v_gene: TRBV27; CDR3aa: CASSLQGQSTDTQYF; CDR3nt: TGTGCCAGCAGTTTACAGGGCCAAAGCACAGATACGCAGTATTTT
j_gene: TRBJ1-2; len: 15; abundance: few; d_gene: TRBD1; v_gene: TRBV10-3; CDR3aa: CAIYRDRAPYYGYTF; CDR3nt: TGTGCCATTTACCGGGACAGGGCACCTTACTATGGCTACACCTTC
j_gene: TRBJ2-3; len: 13; abundance: .; d_gene: .; v_gene: TRBV7-9; CDR3aa: CATRASSRDTQYF; CDR3nt: TGTGCCACCCGCGCATCCTCACGGGATACGCAGTATTTT
j_gene: TRBJ2-3; len: 15; abundance: .; d_gene: TRBD2; v_gene: TRBV5-8; CDR3aa: CASSRNGRFTDTQYF; CDR3nt: TGTGCCAGCAGCCGCAACGGGAGGTTCACAGATACGCAGTATTTT
j_gene: TRBJ2-7; len: 13; abundance: .; d_gene: .; v_gene: TRBV19; CDR3aa: CASSMVPNYEQYF; CDR3nt: TGTGCCAGTAGTATGGTACCAAACTACGAGCAGTACTTC
j_gene: TRBJ1-1; len: 12; abundance: .; d_gene: .; v_gene: TRBV4-1; CDR3aa: CASSQDGRGAFF; CDR3nt: TGCGCCAGCAGCCAAGACGGCCGGGGGGCTTTCTTT
j_gene: TRBJ2-3; len: 12; abundance: many; d_gene: .; v_gene: TRBV7-2; CDR3aa: CAIWVSTDTQYF; CDR3nt: TGTGCCATATGGGTAAGCACAGATACGCAGTATTTT